What follows are 11 T cell receptor beta chains derived from one specimen sequenced in a study of cytomegalovirus exposure and HLA in healthy donors. The PCR used 60 Vbeta and 13 Jbeta primers. Sequenced by immunoSEQ multiplex PCR; TCRdb stores in-frame clones only, minus some. Among tens of thousands of clones, 65% to 85% were seen once, and the ten largest hold about 2.8%. The sequenced material came from PBMCs. The receptors derive from a woman aged 30 to 39 in good health and CMV-seronegative.

This chain uses TRBV18 with TRBJ1-2; the D gene is possibly TRBD1 (6 bases). Germline CDR1 is KGHSH and CDR2 is LQKENI. This CDR3 is built from 16 residues. Trimming shortened V by 4 bases and J by 2 bases, and 17 bases separated the two germline ends. The DNA of the CDR3 is TGTGCCAGCTCACTAAGGACAGACCCCCAAAACTATGGCTACACCTTC. This encodes CASSLRTDPQNYGYTF.

This chain connects TRBV28 to TRBJ2-1, with TRBD1 matching 10 bases. CDR3 length equals 16 residues. Unmatched junction bases numbered 9, after V lost 3 bases and J lost 7 bases. Germline CDR1 and CDR2: MDHEN and SYDVKM. For the CDR3, the DNA is TGTGCCAGCAGTTTGCCCCGGACAGGGGGTAGAAATGAGCAGTTCTTC. Its translation is CASSLPRTGGRNEQFF.

V and J are TRBV28 and TRBJ1-2; D may be TRBD1 (5 bases). This CDR3 comprises 15 residues. Germline CDR1 MDHEN, CDR2 SYDVKM. Trimming shortened V by 2 bases and J by 8 bases, and 18 bases separated the two germline ends. The CDR3 sequence is CASSLGASGGPGYTF. The CDR3 DNA reads TGTGCCAGCAGTTTAGGTGCGTCGGGGGGACCGGGCTACACCTTC.

This chain uses TRBV7-2 with TRBJ2-1, with D possibly TRBD2 on 5 matching bases. Deletions cut 4 bases from V and 4 bases from J, with 11 bases between. The CDR3 contains 14 residues. Germline loops: CDR1 SGHTA, CDR2 FQGNSA. The CDR3 is CASSYLSGYNEQFF. In DNA, the CDR3 is TGTGCCAGCAGCTATCTGTCGGGGTACAATGAGCAGTTCTTC.

The sample holds one count of this clone. This rearrangement joins TRBV11-2 to TRBJ1-2, with a possible D match to TRBD1 (5 bases). Germline CDR1 SGHAT, CDR2 FQNNGV. The V end was cut by 1 base, the J end by 1 base, with 16 bases between. This CDR3 has 17 amino acids. This CDR3 reads CASSLGSWAGNNYGYTF. CDR3 in DNA: TGTGCCAGCAGCTTAGGGTCCTGGGCAGGGAATAACTATGGCTACACCTTC.

The chain has TRBV19 and TRBJ1-2, with TRBD1 matching 12 bases. Germline CDR1 is LNHDA and CDR2 is SQIVND (reference sequence). This CDR3 is 15 amino acids long. The V and J ends lost 6 bases and 4 bases, in that order; junction bases with no gene match: 6. Here the CDR3 reads CASSPGTGGGYGYTF. In DNA form, the CDR3 reads TGTGCCAGTAGCCCAGGGACAGGGGGCGGCTATGGCTACACCTTC.

This clone was seen once. The chain uses TRBV30 and TRBJ2-5; TRBD1 agrees at 7 bases. The V and J ends lost 2 bases and 5 bases, in that order; junction bases with no gene match: 2. This CDR3 has 12 amino acids. CDR1 and CDR2 (germline): GTSNPN, SVGIG (reference sequence). The CDR3 DNA is TGTGCCTGGAGTAGACAGGGCGAGACCCAGTACTTC. The encoded protein is CAWSRQGETQYF.

This chain connects TRBV6-5 to TRBJ1-4, with 7 bases lining up with TRBD1. This CDR3 region has 13 residues. V lost 5 bases to trimming and J lost 8 bases; unmatched junction nucleotides: 5. The germline CDR1 and CDR2 sequences are MNHEY and SVGAGI. This chain's CDR3 is CASSRGPREKLFF. DNA for the CDR3: TGTGCCAGCAGTAGGGGGCCGAGGGAAAAACTGTTTTTT.

This clone has just a few counts. V usage is TRBV21-1 and J usage is TRBJ1-4; TRBD1 was called by the table and not checked on the DNA. TRBV21-1 is described as a pseudogene. The CDR3 totals 15 residues. The CDR3 sequence is CASSRKGATNEKLFF. The CDR3 coding sequence is TGTGCCAGCAGCAGAAAGGGGGCGACTAATGAAAAACTGTTTTTT.

The chain employs TRBV4-3 and TRBJ2-7, with TRBD2 matching over 10 bases. V was pared by 0 bases and J by 1 base, with 9 bases of the junction left unmatched. The germline CDR1 and CDR2 sequences are LGHNA and YSLEER. The CDR3 sequence is 18 residues long. The DNA of the CDR3 is TGCGCCAGCAGCCAAGATCTATTTAGCGGGGGGATATCCTACGAGCAGTACTTC. This translates into CASSQDLFSGGISYEQYF.

This clone has only a few counts. The DNA of the CDR3 is TGTGCCAGCAGTTACTCGACTAGCGGGAGCTACGAGCAGTACGTC. It encodes CASSYSTSGSYEQYV. The chain recombines TRBV6-6 with TRBJ2-7; 12 bases line up with TRBD2. The V and J ends lost 0 bases and 3 bases, in that order; junction bases with no gene match: 0. CDR1 is MNHNY, CDR2 SVGAGI, per germline (reference sequence). The CDR3 spans 15 residues.